These T cell receptor beta chains were read from a single sample in a study of regulatory T cells in long-lasting Graves disease. TCRdb ran MiXCR on the multiplex PCR reads and lists one entry per CDR3 protein. The table records about 470,000 distinct CDR3 sequences, about a fifth of them present only once. The material sequenced was peripheral blood mononuclear cells (PBMCs), taken when the disease was refractory, from a patient treated with antithyroid drugs. The receptors here all came from a female donor with Graves disease. The CDR3 runs from the conserved cysteine through the conserved F or W. The order of the fields is D gene, clone size, J gene, V gene, CDR3 length, CDR3 protein, CDR3 DNA. A D gene is named only where the DNA matches it firmly. Size is omitted from some rows. Given values are once, few, many or a class for expanded clones.

D: TRBD2; size: NA; J: TRBJ2-2; V: TRBV9; length: 16; CDR3: CASSALAGGLTGELFF; DNA: TGTGCCAGCAGCGCTCTAGCGGGAGGGCTCACCGGGGAGCTGTTTTTT
D: TRBD1; size: NA; J: TRBJ2-7; V: TRBV2; length: 13; CDR3: CASRGTGGTEQYF; DNA: TGTGCCAGCAGGGGGACAGGGGGAACCGAGCAGTACTTC
D: TRBD1; size: many; J: TRBJ2-7; V: TRBV28; length: 13; CDR3: CASSRTGGSEQYF; DNA: TGTGCCAGCAGTCGGACAGGGGGTTCCGAGCAGTACTTC
D: NA; size: NA; J: TRBJ1-1; V: TRBV9; length: 14; CDR3: CASSSDSVDTEAFF; DNA: TGTGCCAGCAGCTCGGACAGCGTCGACACTGAAGCTTTCTTT
D: NA; size: NA; J: TRBJ2-3; V: TRBV2; length: 14; CDR3: CASSANGRADTQYF; DNA: TGTGCCAGCAGTGCCAATGGAAGAGCAGATACGCAGTATTTT
D: TRBD2; size: few; J: TRBJ2-7; V: TRBV18; length: 16; CDR3: CASSPPGSGRGYEQYF; DNA: TGTGCCAGCTCACCACCCGGTAGCGGGAGAGGCTACGAGCAGTACTTC
D: NA; size: NA; J: TRBJ1-1; V: TRBV19; length: 14; CDR3: CASKITRGNTEAFF; DNA: TGTGCCAGCAAAATAACTAGGGGGAACACTGAAGCTTTCTTT
D: TRBD2; size: NA; J: TRBJ2-7; V: TRBV4-3; length: 17; CDR3: CASSQAASGAGGYEQYF; DNA: TGCGCCAGCAGCCAAGCGGCCTCAGGGGCGGGAGGGTACGAGCAGTACTTC
D: TRBD2; size: NA; J: TRBJ2-4; V: TRBV4-1; length: 15; CDR3: CASSPRESGGDIQYF; DNA: TGCGCCAGCAGCCCGCGGGAGAGTGGAGGAGACATTCAGTACTTC
D: NA; size: many; J: TRBJ2-5; V: TRBV29-1; length: 12; CDR3: CSVTTPSGPQYF; DNA: TGCAGCGTTACGACTCCATCGGGACCCCAGTACTTC
D: TRBD2; size: NA; J: TRBJ2-1; V: TRBV6-2/TRBV6-3; length: 16; CDR3: CASSYHSGSGNNEQFF; DNA: TGTGCCAGCAGTTACCATAGCGGGAGTGGCAACAATGAGCAGTTCTTC
D: NA; size: few; J: TRBJ1-1; V: TRBV29-1; length: 13; CDR3: CSVQGVPNTEAFF; DNA: TGCAGCGTTCAGGGTGTCCCGAACACTGAAGCTTTCTTT
D: NA; size: many; J: TRBJ2-7; V: TRBV29-1; length: 13; CDR3: CSVMGPDSYEQYF; DNA: TGCAGCGTCATGGGGCCTGACTCCTACGAGCAGTACTTC
D: NA; size: many; J: TRBJ1-5; V: TRBV12-5; length: 16; CDR3: CASGLSQVNSNQPQHF; DNA: TGTGCTAGTGGTTTGTCACAGGTAAATAGCAATCAGCCCCAGCATTTT
D: NA; size: many; J: TRBJ2-7; V: TRBV6-1; length: 15; CDR3: CASSFRGRSSYEQYF; DNA: TGTGCCAGCAGCTTTAGGGGTAGGAGCTCCTACGAGCAGTACTTC
D: NA; size: NA; J: TRBJ2-4; V: TRBV3-2; length: 21; CDR3: CASSQKRSQGAIHHPLHIQYF; DNA: TGTGCCAGCAGCCAAAAACGATCACAGGGGGCAATTCACCACCCGCTCCACATTCAGTACTTC
D: NA; size: NA; J: TRBJ2-6; V: TRBV5-4; length: 14; CDR3: CASSLEAGANVLTF; DNA: TGTGCCAGCAGCTTGGAAGCGGGGGCCAACGTCCTGACTTTC
D: NA; size: NA; J: TRBJ1-1; V: TRBV10-3; length: 14; CDR3: CAISESGGGTEAFF; DNA: TGTGCCATCAGTGAATCGGGGGGGGGCACTGAAGCTTTCTTT
D: NA; size: many; J: TRBJ2-2; V: TRBV24-1; length: 15; CDR3: CATSPTLTNTGELFF; DNA: TGTGCCACCAGCCCCACACTGACGAACACCGGGGAGCTGTTTTTT
D: NA; size: NA; J: TRBJ2-7; V: TRBV29-1; length: 13; CDR3: CSVEFGGSYEQYF; DNA: TGCAGCGTTGAATTTGGGGGCTCCTACGAGCAGTACTTC
D: TRBD1; size: NA; J: TRBJ2-2; V: TRBV5-6; length: 15; CDR3: CASSYPGTGVGELFF; DNA: TGTGCCAGCAGCTACCCCGGGACAGGGGTCGGGGAGCTGTTTTTT
D: NA; size: few; J: TRBJ2-2; V: TRBV19; length: 15; CDR3: CASTPVAANTGELFF; DNA: TGTGCCAGTACCCCCGTAGCGGCGAACACCGGGGAGCTGTTTTTT
D: NA; size: many; J: TRBJ2-2; V: TRBV11-2; length: 16; CDR3: CASSGLSHSGDPELFF; DNA: TGTGCCAGCAGCGGCCTCTCCCATTCCGGGGACCCTGAGCTGTTTTTT
D: NA; size: many; J: TRBJ1-1; V: TRBV29-1; length: 13; CDR3: CSVDGGGGPEAFF; DNA: TGCAGCGTTGATGGGGGCGGGGGGCCTGAAGCTTTCTTT
D: TRBD1; size: NA; J: TRBJ2-3; V: TRBV15; length: 16; CDR3: CATSPTGAFSTDTQYF; DNA: TGTGCCACCAGCCCCACAGGGGCCTTTAGCACAGATACGCAGTATTTT
D: TRBD1; size: NA; J: TRBJ1-2; V: TRBV27; length: 17; CDR3: CASSLFGLRDRRYGYTF; DNA: TGTGCCAGCAGTTTATTTGGCCTCCGGGACAGAAGATATGGCTACACCTTC
D: TRBD1; size: NA; J: TRBJ1-3; V: TRBV7-2; length: 13; CDR3: CASSRTGRNTIYF; DNA: TGTGCCAGCAGCCGGACAGGGAGAAACACCATATATTTT
D: NA; size: few; J: TRBJ2-6; V: TRBV24-1; length: 14; CDR3: CATRGGPGANVLTF; DNA: TGTGCCACCCGGGGAGGTCCTGGGGCCAACGTCCTGACTTTC
D: NA; size: few; J: TRBJ1-6; V: TRBV6-5; length: 13; CDR3: CASSYSFNSPLHF; DNA: TGTGCCAGCAGTTACAGTTTTAATTCACCCCTCCACTTT
D: TRBD1; size: NA; J: TRBJ2-7; V: TRBV4-1; length: 16; CDR3: CASSQDGTGLGDEQYF; DNA: TGCGCCAGCAGCCAAGATGGGACAGGGTTGGGCGACGAGCAGTACTTC
D: TRBD1; size: NA; J: TRBJ2-7; V: TRBV10-1; length: 14; CDR3: CASSESGQGNEQYF; DNA: TGCGCCAGCAGTGAGTCGGGACAGGGGAACGAGCAGTACTTC
D: TRBD2; size: NA; J: TRBJ2-1; V: TRBV27; length: 16; CDR3: CASSFSSGSSYNEQFF; DNA: TGTGCCAGCAGTTTTTCCAGCGGGAGCTCCTACAATGAGCAGTTCTTC
D: NA; size: many; J: TRBJ1-6; V: TRBV3-1; length: 16; CDR3: CASSHLSDSLASPLHF; DNA: TGTGCCAGCAGCCATCTCTCGGACAGTCTAGCATCACCCCTCCACTTT
D: TRBD2; size: NA; J: TRBJ2-1; V: TRBV28; length: 12; CDR3: CASSFSGNEQFF; DNA: TGTGCCAGCAGCTTTAGCGGGAATGAGCAGTTCTTC